This record concerns one T cell receptor beta chain sequence. The data stem from a study of CD8+CD57+ T cells in acquired aplastic anemia. About the research overall: When averaged, DNA from sorted CD4+ and CD8+ cells came to 2.5 to 4 ug.

Genomic DNA provided the template from which TCR beta VDJ and CDR3 profiles were obtained. TCRdb re-derived calls from the reads in MiXCR, one entry per CDR3 protein. The sample includes approximately 150,000 distinct CDR3 sequences, 71% of them seen just once. Patients included in sequencing had previously demonstrated CD8+CD57+ cell expansion by flow cytometry. The V gene's germline CDR1 is SGHVS and CDR2 FNYEAQ. V was cut by 5 bases and J by 0 bases, with 11 bases left in between. CDR3 length: 14 amino acids. This sequence was found in a human donor with aplastic anemia. The chain couples TRBV7-6 to TRBJ2-7; D not resolved. What was sequenced was sorted CD4+, CD8+, or CD8+CD57+ T cells (not recorded which) from PBMCs. The DNA for the CDR3 is TGTGCCAGCAGCAACACGGGTAGCTCCTACGAGCAGTACTTC. Its protein product is CASSNTGSSYEQYF.